Described below is a single T cell receptor beta chain sequence and its context. Data came from immunoSEQ multiplex PCR; TCRdb stores just in-frame clones and leaves some out. This sample carries about 210,000 clones, roughly 85% of them seen once, and the ten largest clones take 2% to 3%. This entry is derived from a study of blood T cell repertoires in COVID-19. Across the whole study: PBMCs, B-cell-depleted T cells, or T cells provided the cDNA or gDNA that made up the material.

In germline, CDR1 is SGHTA, CDR2 FQGNSA. The CDR3 spans 14 residues. V was cut by 4 bases and J by 2 bases, with 12 bases left in between. Sequences were obtained from peripheral blood. V is TRBV7-2 and J is TRBJ2-7; D perhaps matches TRBD2 (6 bases). This sequence originates from a woman between 40 and 55 years old with active or convalescent COVID-19. CDR3 region: CASSSMTRTYEQYF. The CDR3, as DNA: TGTGCCAGCAGCTCCATGACTAGAACCTACGAGCAGTACTTC.